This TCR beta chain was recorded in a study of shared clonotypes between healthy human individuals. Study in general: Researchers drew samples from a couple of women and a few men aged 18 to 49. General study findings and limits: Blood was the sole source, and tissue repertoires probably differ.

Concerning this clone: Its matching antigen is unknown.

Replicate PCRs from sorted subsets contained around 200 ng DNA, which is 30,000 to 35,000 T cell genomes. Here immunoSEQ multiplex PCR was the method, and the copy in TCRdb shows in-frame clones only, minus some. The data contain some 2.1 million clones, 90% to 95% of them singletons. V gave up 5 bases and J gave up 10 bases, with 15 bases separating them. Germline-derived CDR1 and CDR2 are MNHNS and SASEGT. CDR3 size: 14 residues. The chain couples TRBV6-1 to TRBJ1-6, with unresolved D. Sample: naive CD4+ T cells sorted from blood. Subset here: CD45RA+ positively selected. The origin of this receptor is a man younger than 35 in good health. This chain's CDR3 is CASSSLQLGSPLHF. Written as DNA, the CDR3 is TGTGCCAGCAGTTCGCTACAACTCGGGTCACCCCTCCACTTT.